Reported below is one TCR beta chain. Its antigen remains unidentified. This sample was taken from a study of T cells in tuberculosis. As for the study in general: IGRA-negative adolescents, IGRA-positive adolescents with latent tuberculosis and adults with active tuberculosis formed this South African cohort.

General study points: Selection depended on which cryopreserved specimens were available.

This CDR3 is 15 amino acids long. Trimming shortened V by 0 bases and J by 1 base, and 10 bases separated the two germline ends. CDR1 is SGHRS and CDR2 is YFSETQ in the germline V gene. This table comes from immunoSEQ multiplex PCR, and its TCRdb copy is limited to in-frame clones, with some not included. Of 30,000 to 35,000 clones listed, around 97% are singletons. At study entry, adolescents had tuberculin skin tests and IGRA screening. Sequencing input: PBMCs. The receptor comes from a donor aged 10-35 years with latent tuberculosis or without tuberculosis infection. This sequence joins TRBV5-1 and TRBJ1-1; possibly TRBD1 for D (6 bases). DNA for the CDR3: TGCGCCAGCAGCTTGGACAGGGCCGAGAACACTGAAGCTTTCTTT. It specifies CASSLDRAENTEAFF.